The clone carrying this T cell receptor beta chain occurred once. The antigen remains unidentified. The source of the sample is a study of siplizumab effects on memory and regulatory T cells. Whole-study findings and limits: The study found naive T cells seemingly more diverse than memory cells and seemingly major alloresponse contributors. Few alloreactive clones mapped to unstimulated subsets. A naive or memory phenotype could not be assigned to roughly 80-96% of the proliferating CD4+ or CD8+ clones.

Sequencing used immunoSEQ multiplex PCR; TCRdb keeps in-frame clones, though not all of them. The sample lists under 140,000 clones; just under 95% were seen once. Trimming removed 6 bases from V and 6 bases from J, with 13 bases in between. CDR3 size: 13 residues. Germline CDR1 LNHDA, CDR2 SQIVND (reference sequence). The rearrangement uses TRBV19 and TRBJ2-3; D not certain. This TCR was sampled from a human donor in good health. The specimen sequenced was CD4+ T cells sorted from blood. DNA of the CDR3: TGTGCCAGTAGACCCATGGGTGTGGATACGCAGTATTTT. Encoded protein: CASRPMGVDTQYF. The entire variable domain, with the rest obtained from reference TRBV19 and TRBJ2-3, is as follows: DGGITQSPKYLFRKEGQNVTLSCEQNLNHDAMYWYRQDPGQGLRLIYYSQIVNDFQKGDIAEGYSVSREKKESFPLTVTSAQKNPTAFYLCASRPMGVDTQYFGPGTRLTVL.